This T cell receptor (beta chain) is from a study of blood T cell repertoires in COVID-19. Study-level background: Sources were T cells, B-cell-depleted T cells, or PBMCs; the material itself was cDNA or gDNA.

Original processing notes: Reference gene primer amplification gave estimated nucleated cell counts. The protocol was immunoSEQ multiplex PCR, while the TCRdb copy is restricted to in-frame clones and leaves out a portion. The DNA gave D and trimming, while V, J and clone size come from that table. This table holds under 300,000 clones, more than 70% found once. The sequencing input was peripheral blood. The TCR comes from an elderly man with acute or convalescent COVID-19.

The CDR3 loop reads CASSQDTTGNYGYTF. Here the CDR3 DNA reads TGTGCCAGCAGCCAAGATACTACAGGGAACTATGGCTACACCTTC. The chain couples TRBV3-1 (or the pseudogene TRBV3-2) to TRBJ1-2; D might be TRBD1 (6 bases). Per the germline V gene, CDR1 is LGHDT and CDR2 is YNNKEL (reference sequence). V gave up 0 bases and J gave up 2 bases, with 10 bases separating them. The CDR3 has 15 residues.